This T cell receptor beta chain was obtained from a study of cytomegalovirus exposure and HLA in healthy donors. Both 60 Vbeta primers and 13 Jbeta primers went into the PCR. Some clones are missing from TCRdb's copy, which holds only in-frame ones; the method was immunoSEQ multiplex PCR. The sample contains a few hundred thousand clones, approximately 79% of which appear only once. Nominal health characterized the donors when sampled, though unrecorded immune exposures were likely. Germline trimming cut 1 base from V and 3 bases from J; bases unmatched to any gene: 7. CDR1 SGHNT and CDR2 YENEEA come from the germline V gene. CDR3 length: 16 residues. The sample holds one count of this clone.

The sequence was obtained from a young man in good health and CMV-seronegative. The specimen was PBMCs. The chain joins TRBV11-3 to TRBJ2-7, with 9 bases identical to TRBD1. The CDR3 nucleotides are TGTGCCAGCAGCTTAGCCCTACAGGGGGCGTTCTACGAGCAGTACTTC. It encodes CASSLALQGAFYEQYF.